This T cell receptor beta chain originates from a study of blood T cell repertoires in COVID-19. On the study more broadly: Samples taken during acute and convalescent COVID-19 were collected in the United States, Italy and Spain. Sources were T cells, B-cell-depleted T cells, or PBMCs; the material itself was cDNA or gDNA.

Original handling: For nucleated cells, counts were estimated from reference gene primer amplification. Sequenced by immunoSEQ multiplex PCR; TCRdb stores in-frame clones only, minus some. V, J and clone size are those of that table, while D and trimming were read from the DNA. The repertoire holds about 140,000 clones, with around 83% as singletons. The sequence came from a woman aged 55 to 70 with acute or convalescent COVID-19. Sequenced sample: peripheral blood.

CDR3 sequence reads: CATGAAGDLGELFF. The CDR3 nucleotides are TGTGCCACAGGTGCGGCAGGGGACCTAGGGGAGCTGTTTTTT. The chain has TRBV6-5 and TRBJ2-2; D perhaps matches TRBD1 (6 bases). V lost 10 bases, J lost 8 bases, and 20 bases lay in between. Per germline, CDR1 MNHEY and CDR2 SVGAGI. The CDR3 has 14 residues.